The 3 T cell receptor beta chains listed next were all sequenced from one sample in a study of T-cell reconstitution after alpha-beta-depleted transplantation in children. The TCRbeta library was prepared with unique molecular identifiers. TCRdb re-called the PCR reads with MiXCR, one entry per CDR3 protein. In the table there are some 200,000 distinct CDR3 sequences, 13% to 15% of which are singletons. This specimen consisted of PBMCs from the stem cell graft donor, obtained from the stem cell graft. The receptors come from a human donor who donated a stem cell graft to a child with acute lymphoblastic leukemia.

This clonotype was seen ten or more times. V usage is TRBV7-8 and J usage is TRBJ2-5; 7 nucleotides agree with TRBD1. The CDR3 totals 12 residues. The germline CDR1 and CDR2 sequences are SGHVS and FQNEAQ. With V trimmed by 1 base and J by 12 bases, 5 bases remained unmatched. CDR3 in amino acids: CASSLGGTAEYF. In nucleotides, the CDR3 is TGTGCCAGCAGCTTAGGGGGGACAGCAGAGTACTTC.

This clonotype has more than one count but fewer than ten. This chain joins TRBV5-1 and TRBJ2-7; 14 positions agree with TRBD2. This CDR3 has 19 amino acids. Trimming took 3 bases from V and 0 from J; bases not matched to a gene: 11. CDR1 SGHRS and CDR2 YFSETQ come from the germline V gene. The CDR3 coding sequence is TGCGCCAGCAGCTCCCTTCCCGGGACTAGCGGGGGAGCCTCCTACGAGCAGTACTTC. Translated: CASSSLPGTSGGASYEQYF.

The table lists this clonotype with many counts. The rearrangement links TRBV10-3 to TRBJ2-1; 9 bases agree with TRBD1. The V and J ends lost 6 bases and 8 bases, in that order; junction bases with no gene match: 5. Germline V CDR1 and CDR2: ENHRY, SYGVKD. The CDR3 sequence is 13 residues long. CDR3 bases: TGTGCCATCAGGAACAGGGGGCGTCATGAGCAGTTCTTC. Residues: CAIRNRGRHEQFF.